Listed below are T cell receptor beta chains from one sample, sequenced in a study of blood T cell repertoires in COVID-19. Sequenced by immunoSEQ multiplex PCR; TCRdb stores in-frame clones only, minus some. The sample yields approximately 500,000 clones, 80% to 90% seen once. What was sequenced was peripheral blood. The receptors come from a human donor in a cohort sampled during active COVID-19. Each CDR3 is given with its conserved first and last residue. The D gene is left open where the match is weak. The size of a clone is reported for some rows only, either as once, few or many, or as a class for expanded clones.

D gene: .; J gene: TRBJ2-7; V gene: TRBV19; clone size: .; CDR3 DNA: TGTGCCAGTAGTGAGGCTTCCACAGGGAGCCACGAGCAGTACTTC; CDR3 protein: CASSEASTGSHEQYF
D gene: .; J gene: TRBJ1-6; V gene: TRBV2; clone size: once; CDR3 DNA: TGTGCCAGCAGTGAATCCCCCCGCTCCTATAATTCACCCCTCCACTTT; CDR3 protein: CASSESPRSYNSPLHF
D gene: TRBD2; J gene: TRBJ2-2; V gene: TRBV6-1; clone size: .; CDR3 DNA: TGTGCCGAGCGGGAGGGCCGGAACACCGGGGAGCTGTTTTTT; CDR3 protein: CAEREGRNTGELFF
D gene: .; J gene: TRBJ1-1; V gene: TRBV2; clone size: .; CDR3 DNA: TGTGCCAGCAGGACCGGACGGGGAATGAACACTGAAGCTTTCTTT; CDR3 protein: CASRTGRGMNTEAFF
D gene: TRBD1; J gene: TRBJ2-7; V gene: TRBV5-5; clone size: .; CDR3 DNA: TGTGCCAGCAGCTTGGGACAGGGAGATTTCTACGAGCAGTACTTC; CDR3 protein: CASSLGQGDFYEQYF
D gene: .; J gene: TRBJ2-1; V gene: TRBV19; clone size: once; CDR3 DNA: TGTGCCAGTAGTATCGGTGAGGCAGCGTTCTTC; CDR3 protein: CASSIGEAAFF
D gene: .; J gene: TRBJ2-7; V gene: TRBV5-6; clone size: .; CDR3 DNA: TGTGCCAGCAGCTTATCGCTAGCGAACTCGGCCTACGAGCAGTACTTC; CDR3 protein: CASSLSLANSAYEQYF
D gene: .; J gene: TRBJ2-2; V gene: TRBV7-9; clone size: .; CDR3 DNA: TGTGCCAGCAGCTTGCGTCCGGTGAACACCGGGGAGCTGTTTTTT; CDR3 protein: CASSLRPVNTGELFF
D gene: .; J gene: TRBJ1-1; V gene: TRBV27; clone size: .; CDR3 DNA: TGTGCCAGCAGTTACCGACAGATTTTGAACACTGAAGCTTTCTTT; CDR3 protein: CASSYRQILNTEAFF
D gene: .; J gene: TRBJ2-2; V gene: TRBV19; clone size: .; CDR3 DNA: TGTGCCAGTAGTATAGTGGGGGCCCCCGGGGAGCTGTTTTTT; CDR3 protein: CASSIVGAPGELFF
D gene: TRBD2; J gene: TRBJ2-2; V gene: TRBV30; clone size: few; CDR3 DNA: TGTGCCTGGGGGAGGGCGGCGGCGAACACCGGGGAGCTGTTTTTT; CDR3 protein: CAWGRAAANTGELFF
D gene: TRBD1; J gene: TRBJ2-2; V gene: TRBV19; clone size: .; CDR3 DNA: TGTGCCAGTAGTGCGGACAGGGGTGCTCTGAACACCGGGGAGCTGTTTTTT; CDR3 protein: CASSADRGALNTGELFF
D gene: TRBD1; J gene: TRBJ1-1; V gene: TRBV18; clone size: .; CDR3 DNA: TGTGCCAGCTCACCAGAAACAGGGGTGAACACTGAAGCTTTCTTT; CDR3 protein: CASSPETGVNTEAFF
D gene: .; J gene: TRBJ1-1; V gene: TRBV28; clone size: .; CDR3 DNA: TGTGCCAGCAGACAGGAACCAAACACTGAAGCTTTCTTT; CDR3 protein: CASRQEPNTEAFF
D gene: .; J gene: TRBJ2-7; V gene: TRBV28; clone size: .; CDR3 DNA: TGTGCCAGCAGTCCTGGGGGGTTGAAATACGAGCAGTACTTC; CDR3 protein: CASSPGGLKYEQYF
D gene: .; J gene: TRBJ2-1; V gene: TRBV2; clone size: few; CDR3 DNA: TGTGCCAGCAGCGGGGGGCTAGCGAGGAGCTCCTACAATGAGCAGTTCTTC; CDR3 protein: CASSGGLARSSYNEQFF
D gene: .; J gene: TRBJ1-5; V gene: TRBV11-3; clone size: .; CDR3 DNA: TGTGCCAGCAGCTCCTCCAGGTGGAATCAGCCCCAGCATTTT; CDR3 protein: CASSSSRWNQPQHF
D gene: .; J gene: TRBJ1-1; V gene: TRBV12-3/TRBV12-4; clone size: .; CDR3 DNA: TGTGCCAGCAGCCCTCGGGGGAACACTGAAGCTTTCTTT; CDR3 protein: CASSPRGNTEAFF
D gene: TRBD1; J gene: TRBJ1-6; V gene: TRBV5-6; clone size: .; CDR3 DNA: TGTGCCAGCAGCTTGGAAGGGACAGTTAATTCACCCCTCCACTTT; CDR3 protein: CASSLEGTVNSPLHF
D gene: .; J gene: TRBJ2-2; V gene: TRBV19; clone size: .; CDR3 DNA: TGTGCCAGTAGTATTGGTAGCAGACTGAACACCGGGGAGCTGTTTTTT; CDR3 protein: CASSIGSRLNTGELFF
D gene: TRBD1; J gene: TRBJ2-7; V gene: TRBV6-2/TRBV6-3; clone size: .; CDR3 DNA: TGTGCCAGCAGTTACCCTTGGGGACAGGGCACCTCCGAGCAGTACTTC; CDR3 protein: CASSYPWGQGTSEQYF
D gene: .; J gene: TRBJ2-2; V gene: TRBV5-6; clone size: .; CDR3 DNA: TGTGCCAGCTCACAGGGATGGAACACCGGGGAGCTGTTTTTT; CDR3 protein: CASSQGWNTGELFF
D gene: TRBD1; J gene: TRBJ2-7; V gene: TRBV7-8; clone size: once; CDR3 DNA: TGTGCCAGCAGCGAGCCGGGACAGTCTTATTACGAGCAGTACTTC; CDR3 protein: CASSEPGQSYYEQYF
D gene: .; J gene: TRBJ1-4; V gene: TRBV30; clone size: .; CDR3 DNA: TGTGCCTGGATTTCGAGTGGTGGTGAAAAACTGTTTTTT; CDR3 protein: CAWISSGGEKLFF
D gene: TRBD2; J gene: TRBJ2-3; V gene: TRBV5-4; clone size: .; CDR3 DNA: TGTGCCAGCAGCTCCCCCACTAGCGTCGTGGAAGATACGCAGTATTTT; CDR3 protein: CASSSPTSVVEDTQYF
D gene: TRBD2; J gene: TRBJ2-7; V gene: TRBV27; clone size: .; CDR3 DNA: TGTGCCAGCAGTTTGGTGGGACTACCTCCTTCACATGACCCCTACGAGCAGTACTTC; CDR3 protein: CASSLVGLPPSHDPYEQYF
D gene: TRBD2; J gene: TRBJ2-3; V gene: TRBV5-1; clone size: .; CDR3 DNA: TGCGCCAGCAGCTTGAGGCTAGCGGGAAACACAGATACGCAGTATTTT; CDR3 protein: CASSLRLAGNTDTQYF
D gene: .; J gene: TRBJ2-6; V gene: TRBV6-5; clone size: .; CDR3 DNA: TGTGCCAGCAGACCGGAGGTGTCTGGGGCCAACGTCCTGACTTTC; CDR3 protein: CASRPEVSGANVLTF
D gene: .; J gene: TRBJ1-3; V gene: TRBV9; clone size: .; CDR3 DNA: TGTGCCAGCAGCGTAGCCCGTAGCGGAAACACCATATATTTT; CDR3 protein: CASSVARSGNTIYF
D gene: TRBD1; J gene: TRBJ1-4; V gene: TRBV14; clone size: .; CDR3 DNA: TGTGCCAGCAGCCAAGTCAGGGGGCCCTCTGAAAAACTGTTTTTT; CDR3 protein: CASSQVRGPSEKLFF
D gene: TRBD1; J gene: TRBJ1-2; V gene: TRBV7-2; clone size: few; CDR3 DNA: TGTGCCAGCAGCTTTACAGGGGGCGCATCCAACGGCTACACCTTC; CDR3 protein: CASSFTGGASNGYTF
D gene: TRBD2; J gene: TRBJ2-7; V gene: TRBV11-1; clone size: .; CDR3 DNA: TGTGCCAGCAGCCCGAGACTAGCGGGAGCCCACGAGCAGTACTTC; CDR3 protein: CASSPRLAGAHEQYF
D gene: TRBD1; J gene: TRBJ1-1; V gene: TRBV30; clone size: .; CDR3 DNA: TGTGCCTGGAGTGTAGGTAGGACAGGGGGGAATGAAGCTTTCTTT; CDR3 protein: CAWSVGRTGGNEAFF
D gene: TRBD2; J gene: TRBJ2-1; V gene: TRBV19; clone size: .; CDR3 DNA: TGTGCCAGTAGTCCTAGCGGGAGTAGGGGGAATGAGCAGTTCTTC; CDR3 protein: CASSPSGSRGNEQFF
D gene: .; J gene: TRBJ2-3; V gene: TRBV28; clone size: .; CDR3 DNA: TGTGCCAGCAGCAAGCCTCGGACAGGCACAGATACGCAGTATTTT; CDR3 protein: CASSKPRTGTDTQYF
D gene: TRBD2; J gene: TRBJ2-5; V gene: TRBV2; clone size: .; CDR3 DNA: TGTGCCAGCAGTGGGACTAGCGGGATCGAGACCCAGTACTTC; CDR3 protein: CASSGTSGIETQYF
D gene: .; J gene: TRBJ1-1; V gene: TRBV7-2; clone size: .; CDR3 DNA: TGTGCCAGCAGCTTAGTAAGGGGCTCTGAAGCTTTCTTT; CDR3 protein: CASSLVRGSEAFF
D gene: .; J gene: TRBJ2-3; V gene: TRBV21-1; clone size: .; CDR3 DNA: TGTGCCAGCAGCAAAGCGGCTAGCCTCAGCACAGATACGCAGTATTTT; CDR3 protein: CASSKAASLSTDTQYF
D gene: TRBD1; J gene: TRBJ2-1; V gene: TRBV6-5; clone size: .; CDR3 DNA: TGTGCCAGCGGCCCGGGACAGGCCAGAAATGAGCAGTTCTTC; CDR3 protein: CASGPGQARNEQFF
D gene: TRBD2; J gene: TRBJ2-7; V gene: TRBV5-5; clone size: .; CDR3 DNA: TGTGCCAGCAGCCTGGGACAGTTAGCGGGAGTGGCGTACGAGCAGTACTTC; CDR3 protein: CASSLGQLAGVAYEQYF
D gene: TRBD1; J gene: TRBJ1-2; V gene: TRBV6-6; clone size: .; CDR3 DNA: TGTGCCGGAGATACAGGGGGCAATGGCTACACCTTC; CDR3 protein: CAGDTGGNGYTF
D gene: .; J gene: TRBJ2-2; V gene: TRBV6-1; clone size: .; CDR3 DNA: TGTGCCAGCAGTGACTGGGCCTACAAGAACACCGGGGAGCTGTTTTTT; CDR3 protein: CASSDWAYKNTGELFF
D gene: TRBD1; J gene: TRBJ2-7; V gene: TRBV6-5; clone size: .; CDR3 DNA: TGTGCCAGCAGTACCGACAGGGGAACGGACGAGCAGTACTTC; CDR3 protein: CASSTDRGTDEQYF